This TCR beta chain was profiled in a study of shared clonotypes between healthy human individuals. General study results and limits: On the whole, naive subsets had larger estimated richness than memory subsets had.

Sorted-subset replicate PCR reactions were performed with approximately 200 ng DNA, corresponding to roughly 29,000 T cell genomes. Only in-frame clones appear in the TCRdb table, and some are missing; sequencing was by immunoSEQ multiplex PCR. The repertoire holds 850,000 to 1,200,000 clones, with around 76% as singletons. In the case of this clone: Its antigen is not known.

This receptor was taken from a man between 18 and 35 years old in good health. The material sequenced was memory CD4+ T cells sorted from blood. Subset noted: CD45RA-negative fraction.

CDR3 nucleotides: TGTGCCAGCAGTTGGGGCTTAGCGGGGGCCGCCTGGGAGCAGTACTTC. This sequence encodes CASSWGLAGAAWEQYF. This chain joins TRBV27 and TRBJ2-7; 9 nucleotides match TRBD2. The J segment lost 7 bases and the V segment lost 4 bases, leaving 14 bases of the junction unmatched. Germline values: CDR1 MNHEY, CDR2 SMNVEV (reference sequence). The CDR3 consists of 16 residues.